Sample share makes the clone carrying this T cell receptor (beta chain) large. What it binds is not known. The Oncomine TCR Beta short-read assay was applied to DNA of cultured CD4+ T cells. MiXCR, applied by TCRdb to the PCR reads, yields one record per CDR3 protein. The sample lists over 10,000 distinct CDR3 sequences, around 64% occurring once. The sample belongs to a study of vaccination and CD4 T cells after COVID-19. Study information: Convalescent donors were composed of six males and four females, of whom two were Hispanic. Samples were taken after vaccination, a median of approximately 70 days after dose two, with a range of 14 to 241. Overlapping spike peptides of SARS-CoV-2, HCoV-NL63, HCoV-OC43 and HCoV-229E were used, and cells were stimulated with them.

This sample's treatment: approximately nine-day PBMC culture with coronavirus spike peptide pools or control peptides (ViraFEST assay). Via ViraFEST, peptide pools expanded antigen-specific T cells before TCR sequencing. Trimming took off 5 bases at V and 8 bases at J, with 19 bases between the two ends. CDR3 length equals 15 residues. The origin of this receptor is a human donor who had recovered from COVID-19. Sequenced material: CD4+ T cells from blood, cultured in vitro. The V call is TRBV12-3 or TRBV12-4, the J call TRBJ1-3; possibly TRBD1 for D (6 bases). The CDR3 spells CASSNYRTAKDTIYF. CDR3 nucleotides: TGTGCCAGCAGTAATTACCGGACAGCTAAAGACACCATATATTTT.